Listed below are T cell receptor beta chains from one sample, sequenced in a study of blood T cell repertoires in COVID-19. The assay was immunoSEQ multiplex PCR, and TCRdb's table has in-frame clones only and misses some. The sample has approximately 280,000 clones, roughly nine tenths seen once; the top ten hold under 2.5%. The sample was PBMCs or T cells enriched from blood (not recorded which). Every receptor here comes from a woman aged 60 to 75 who had recovered from COVID-19. Both conserved end residues are part of each CDR3. The order of the fields is clone size, D gene, V gene, J gene, CDR3 DNA, CDR3 protein. The D gene is left open where the match is weak. Some rows have no size entry. The others give once, few or many, or a class for an expanded clone.

clone_size: once
d_call: -
v_call: TRBV30
j_call: TRBJ1-6
cdr3_nt: TGTGCCTGGAGTGTACTGGACTCTCTCCTTCCCCTCCACTTT
cdr3_aa: CAWSVLDSLLPLHF

clone_size: once
d_call: -
v_call: TRBV7-9
j_call: TRBJ1-4
cdr3_nt: TGTGCCAGCAGCGCGGGGGGCACCCCTGAAAAACTGTTTTTT
cdr3_aa: CASSAGGTPEKLFF

clone_size: -
d_call: -
v_call: TRBV21-1
j_call: TRBJ2-7
cdr3_nt: TGTGCCAGCAGCGCCTTCGGGGAAACTAGCGGGAGGTACGAGCAGTACTTC
cdr3_aa: CASSAFGETSGRYEQYF

clone_size: -
d_call: -
v_call: TRBV21-1
j_call: TRBJ2-3
cdr3_nt: TGTGCCAGCAGCAACCGGGACAGAGGAGATACGCAGTATTTT
cdr3_aa: CASSNRDRGDTQYF

clone_size: -
d_call: -
v_call: TRBV27
j_call: TRBJ2-7
cdr3_nt: TGTGCCAGCTCAGTACGTCCTCAAAGCTCCTACGAGCAGTACTTC
cdr3_aa: CASSVRPQSSYEQYF

clone_size: -
d_call: TRBD1
v_call: TRBV7-2
j_call: TRBJ1-2
cdr3_nt: TGTGCCAGCAGCTACCGGACAGGGGGCTTTGGCTACACCTTC
cdr3_aa: CASSYRTGGFGYTF

clone_size: -
d_call: TRBD1
v_call: TRBV18
j_call: TRBJ1-1
cdr3_nt: TGTGCCAGCTCAATGGGACAGCCGAACACTGAAGCTTTCTTT
cdr3_aa: CASSMGQPNTEAFF

clone_size: -
d_call: TRBD1
v_call: TRBV19
j_call: TRBJ1-3
cdr3_nt: TGTGCCAGTCGGACAGGGGGCACTGGAAACACCATATATTTT
cdr3_aa: CASRTGGTGNTIYF

clone_size: -
d_call: TRBD1
v_call: TRBV19
j_call: TRBJ1-3
cdr3_nt: TGTGCCAGTAGTATCCGCCACAGACGACAGGGGTTGGAGGACACCATATATTTT
cdr3_aa: CASSIRHRRQGLEDTIYF

clone_size: -
d_call: -
v_call: TRBV11-2
j_call: TRBJ2-1
cdr3_nt: TGTGCCAGCAGCTTTGTATCGCGCGGGGAGCAGTTCTTC
cdr3_aa: CASSFVSRGEQFF

clone_size: few
d_call: -
v_call: TRBV28
j_call: TRBJ1-1
cdr3_nt: TGTGCCAGCAGTTCCGGGCAGGGCACTGAAGCTTTCTTT
cdr3_aa: CASSSGQGTEAFF

clone_size: once
d_call: -
v_call: TRBV6-2/TRBV6-3
j_call: TRBJ2-7
cdr3_nt: TGTGCCAGCAGCCCCTGGAGCGGAGGGATTCGAGAGCAGTACTTC
cdr3_aa: CASSPWSGGIREQYF

clone_size: -
d_call: -
v_call: TRBV7-3
j_call: TRBJ2-2
cdr3_nt: TGTGCCAGCAGCTCGAATAGGGAGCCCGGGGAGCTGTTTTTT
cdr3_aa: CASSSNREPGELFF

clone_size: few
d_call: -
v_call: TRBV11-2
j_call: TRBJ1-2
cdr3_nt: TGTGCCAGCAGCTTAAACAGCTATGGCTACACCTTC
cdr3_aa: CASSLNSYGYTF

clone_size: -
d_call: -
v_call: TRBV18
j_call: TRBJ2-5
cdr3_nt: TGTGCCAGCTCACCCCCGGGGGATCAAGAGACCCAGTACTTC
cdr3_aa: CASSPPGDQETQYF

clone_size: -
d_call: -
v_call: TRBV28
j_call: TRBJ1-5
cdr3_nt: TGTGCCAGCTGGCGAGGTGGACCCCAGCATTTT
cdr3_aa: CASWRGGPQHF

clone_size: -
d_call: -
v_call: TRBV9
j_call: TRBJ2-1
cdr3_nt: TGTGCCAGCAGCGCCCCCGGGAGGGGGCCCGCTGAGCAGTTCTTC
cdr3_aa: CASSAPGRGPAEQFF

clone_size: -
d_call: -
v_call: TRBV28
j_call: TRBJ1-1
cdr3_nt: TGTGCCAGCAGCGGACTGCTTAACACTGAAGCTTTCTTT
cdr3_aa: CASSGLLNTEAFF

clone_size: -
d_call: -
v_call: TRBV11-2
j_call: TRBJ1-1
cdr3_nt: TGTGCCAGCAGCTCGGACAGGAACACTGAAGCTTTCTTT
cdr3_aa: CASSSDRNTEAFF